Sequencing of this T cell receptor beta chain was carried out in a study of OX40 agonist ivuxolimab in advanced cancers. Study at large: Participants could have had prior anti-PD-1, anti-PD-L1 or anti-CTLA-4 therapy, and less than 45% had some.

Study results and limitations: The study found that CD8+ T cells averaged more expanded clones than CD4+.

Points on this clone: The antigen is undetermined.

The V segment lost 3 bases and the J segment 3 bases; nucleotides outside the gene matches: 1. The CDR3 runs to 13 residues. The germline gives CDR1 LNHDA, CDR2 SQIVND (reference sequence). The table came from immunoSEQ multiplex PCR; TCRdb's copy has only in-frame clones and leaves some out. The sample gives about 20,000 clones, less than 85% of which show up once; 45% to 55% is in the top ten. V is TRBV19 and J is TRBJ1-2; TRBD1 aligns across 7 bases. The TCR originated in an adult with an advanced solid tumor such as melanoma, head and neck, liver or kidney cancer. The source material was CD4+ or CD8+ T cells sorted from blood, sampled in a trial of the OX40 agonist ivuxolimab. The CDR3 nucleotides read TGTGCCAGTAGTATCGGACAGGACTATGGCTACACCTTC. It translates to CASSIGQDYGYTF.